These 26 T cell receptor beta chains were all obtained from the same sample, sequenced in a study of CD8 T cells in ankylosing spondylitis. Broader study findings: Seemingly distinctive of ankylosing spondylitis blood was a TCR beta motif formed by eight highly homologous variants.

No antigens are known for them. TCRdb reprocessed the 5' RACE reads via MiXCR and lists one record per CDR3 protein. The sample lists 400,000 to 450,000 distinct CDR3 sequences; approximately 17% were seen once. Sequencing input: blood, either unsorted or a sorted T cell fraction (not recorded which). Receptors were obtained from a male donor with ankylosing spondylitis.

The V call is TRBV7-2, the J call TRBJ2-7; no clear D. The CDR3 sequence is 15 residues long. The V gene lost 1 base and the J gene lost 0 bases, with 10 bases spanning the gap. CDR1 SGHTA and CDR2 FQGNSA come from the germline V gene. CDR3 nucleotide sequence: TGTGCCAGCAGCTTAGTAAGGGAAAGCTCCTACGAGCAGTACTTC. Protein: CASSLVRESSYEQYF.

There are many counts of this clonotype. The chain combines TRBV12-3 or TRBV12-4 with TRBJ2-7; 9 bases are shared with TRBD1. CDR3 size: 17 residues. Trimming cost V 5 bases and J 2 bases; bases outside gene matches: 13. CDR3 sequence reads: CASSLGPPRTGAYEQYF. The CDR3 DNA reads TGTGCCAGCAGTCTGGGACCTCCTCGGACAGGGGCCTACGAGCAGTACTTC.

The chain uses TRBV18 and TRBJ1-4, with D uncertain. CDR1 is KGHSH, CDR2 LQKENI, per germline. The V gene lost 6 bases and the J gene lost 1 base, with 12 bases spanning the gap. The CDR3 totals 15 residues. This CDR3 is CASSNGMGTNEKLFF. As DNA, the CDR3 is TGTGCCAGCTCTAACGGCATGGGAACTAATGAAAAACTGTTTTTT.

This clonotype was counted at least ten times. This chain links TRBV7-7 with TRBJ2-5; D is unresolved. The germline CDR1 and CDR2 sequences are SSHAT and FNYEAQ (reference sequence). The V gene lost 1 base and the J gene lost 3 bases, with 9 bases spanning the gap. The CDR3 has 14 residues. The CDR3 nucleotides read TGTGCCAGCAGCTTAGATGGAAGAAAAGAGACCCAGTACTTC. Translated: CASSLDGRKETQYF.

The table lists this clonotype with a few counts. The V call is TRBV20-1, the J call TRBJ2-1; D unresolved. The V and J ends lost 0 bases and 2 bases respectively, with 20 bases between them. In germline, CDR1 is DFQATT, CDR2 SNEGSKA (reference sequence). CDR3 length: 18 residues. In DNA, the CDR3 is TGCAGTGCTAGAGATGGGCTGCGGACCGCGACGACCTACAATGAGCAGTTCTTC. As protein: CSARDGLRTATTYNEQFF.

This clonotype appeared a few times. The chain joins TRBV30 to TRBJ2-3; D not resolved. CDR1 is GTSNPN, CDR2 SVGIG, per germline (reference sequence). The CDR3 consists of 13 residues. With 8 bases removed from V and 0 bases from J, the gap between germline ends came to 12 bases. CDR3 in DNA: TGTGCCCGAACCGTAACTAGCACAGATACGCAGTATTTT. It codes for CARTVTSTDTQYF.

The V call is TRBV5-1, the J call TRBJ2-1, with no clear D. The germline V and J ends were trimmed by 0 bases and 3 bases, with 13 bases remaining between them. CDR3 length equals 16 residues. CDR1 and CDR2 from the germline V gene are SGHRS and YFSETQ. The DNA for the CDR3 is TGCGCCAGCAGCTTGGGTGGCAGCACCTTCTACAATGAGCAGTTCTTC. It codes for CASSLGGSTFYNEQFF.

The rearrangement uses TRBV6-1 and TRBJ1-4, with D possibly being TRBD1 (5 bases). Trimming took 8 bases from V and 8 from J, leaving 18 bases between them. The CDR3 is 14 amino acids. Per germline, CDR1 MNHNS and CDR2 SASEGT. CDR3 nucleotides: TGTGCCAGCTCTCACGGGGGGGGAAGGGAAAAACTGTTTTTT. This encodes CASSHGGGREKLFF.

The genes are TRBV28 and TRBJ2-7, with D perhaps matching TRBD2 (6 bases). Germline-derived CDR1 and CDR2 are MDHEN and SYDVKM. V was trimmed by 8 bases and J by 0 bases, leaving 14 bases between them. There are 14 residues in the CDR3. For the CDR3, the DNA is TGTGCCAGCGAGGGCGGGATTCCCTCCTACGAGCAGTACTTC. It specifies CASEGGIPSYEQYF.

The chain employs TRBV4-1 and TRBJ1-6; no clear D. The CDR3 is 17 amino acids. V was trimmed by 1 base and J by 0 bases, leaving 10 bases between them. CDR1 is MGHRA, CDR2 YSYEKL, per germline. In DNA, the CDR3 is TGCGCCAGCAGCCAAGGTGGCAGGAGCTCCTATAATTCACCCCTCCACTTT. Translation gives CASSQGGRSSYNSPLHF.

This clonotype showed up many times. The chain recombines TRBV12-3 or TRBV12-4 with TRBJ1-4; a possible D gene is TRBD1 (5 bases). The V gene lost 8 bases and the J gene lost 8 bases, with 24 bases spanning the gap. The CDR3 is made up of 16 amino acids. CDR3 coding DNA: TGTGCCAGCGGGTTTGACTGGGGGGGGGTTTGGGAAAAACTGTTTTTT. Translated: CASGFDWGGVWEKLFF.

This clonotype occurred many times. This chain joins TRBV4-2 and TRBJ2-5; the match to TRBD2 covers 9 bases. Germline CDR1 is LGHNA and CDR2 is YNFKEQ. This CDR3 contains 15 residues. After removal of 0 bases from V and 9 bases from J, the junction contained 8 bases not matched to a gene. This CDR3 is CASSQELAGQGAQYF. CDR3 sequence (DNA): TGTGCCAGCAGCCAAGAACTAGCGGGCCAGGGAGCCCAGTACTTC.

V is TRBV2 and J is TRBJ2-5; tentatively, D is TRBD1 (5 bases). There are 14 residues in the CDR3. Germline V gene sequence: CDR1 SNHLY, CDR2 FYNNEI. V was cut by 5 bases and J by 5 bases, with 15 bases left in between. DNA of the CDR3: TGTGCCAGCAGTCCGCGAGTGGGGCGGGAGACCCAGTACTTC. Amino acid sequence: CASSPRVGRETQYF.

This clonotype turned up a few times. The V gene is TRBV20-1, the J gene TRBJ1-1; D gene uncertain. Looked up from germline, CDR1 is DFQATT and CDR2 is SNEGSKA (reference sequence). V lost 6 bases and J 6 bases, leaving 26 bases between the germline ends. There are 16 residues in the CDR3. Written as DNA, the CDR3 is TGCAGTGCCCATAACCAGAGGAGTCGGGCACTCCCTGAAGCTTTCTTT. Its protein product is CSAHNQRSRALPEAFF.

This clonotype was seen a few times. The chain is built from TRBV28 and TRBJ2-7; D may be TRBD1 (7 bases). The CDR3 extends over 14 amino acids. Germline-derived CDR1 and CDR2 are MDHEN and SYDVKM. The V end was cut by 3 bases, the J end by 3 bases, with 12 bases between. CDR3: CASSFSGGYYEQYF. CDR3 nucleotide sequence: TGTGCCAGCAGTTTTTCAGGGGGGTACTACGAGCAGTACTTC.

This clonotype showed up just a few times. The chain combines TRBV30 with TRBJ1-5, with no clear D. This CDR3 spans 13 amino acids. Germline V gene sequence: CDR1 GTSNPN, CDR2 SVGIG (reference sequence). With 3 bases removed from V and 10 bases from J, the gap between germline ends came to 16 bases. Written as DNA, the CDR3 is TGTGCCTGGAGCGCTCAGCAGGCGACTCCCCAGCATTTT. Its translation is CAWSAQQATPQHF.

This clonotype was seen a few times. J is TRBJ1-2 and V is TRBV10-3, with 7 bases fitting TRBD1. This CDR3 has 14 residues. V trimming: 10 bases; J trimming: 4 bases; junction bases outside the gene matches: 12. Per the germline V gene, CDR1 is ENHRY and CDR2 is SYGVKD. This CDR3 is CATSLQGMGYGYTF. CDR3 DNA sequence: TGTGCCACCTCCCTACAGGGGATGGGCTATGGCTACACCTTC.

This clonotype was detected a few times. The chain joins TRBV9 to TRBJ2-1, with D possibly called TRBD1 or TRBD2 (5 bases each). The V and J ends lost 0 bases and 4 bases respectively, with 11 bases between them. The germline V gene encodes CDR1 SGDLS and CDR2 YYNGEE. The CDR3 is 15 amino acids. As DNA, the CDR3 is TGTGCCAGCAGCGTAGTAGAGGGGAAGTACAATGAGCAGTTCTTC. This gives the protein CASSVVEGKYNEQFF.

The sample holds many counts of this clonotype. V is TRBV28 and J is TRBJ2-3; D unresolved. The CDR3 consists of 14 residues. CDR1 is MDHEN and CDR2 is SYDVKM in the germline V gene. Trimming took off 7 bases at V and 2 bases at J, with 13 bases between the two ends. The CDR3 is CASTKRAVTDTQYF. In DNA, the CDR3 is TGTGCCAGCACCAAAAGAGCAGTCACAGATACGCAGTATTTT. The complete variable domain, with remaining parts taken from reference TRBV28 and TRBJ2-3, reads DVKVTQSSRYLVKRTGEKVFLECVQDMDHENMFWYRQDPGLGLRLIYFSYDVKMKEKGDIPEGYSVSREKKERFSLILESASTNQTSMYLCASTKRAVTDTQYFGPGTRLTVL.

The chain joins TRBV3-1 to TRBJ1-6; D possibly corresponds to TRBD1 (5 bases). This CDR3 is 17 amino acids long. Germline V CDR1 and CDR2: LGHDT, YNNKEL (reference sequence). The V gene lost 4 bases and the J gene lost 1 base, with 14 bases spanning the gap. CDR3: CASSRGTVQSYNSPLHF. CDR3 DNA: TGTGCCAGCAGCCGCGGGACGGTCCAATCCTATAATTCACCCCTCCACTTT.

The chain joins TRBV20-1 to TRBJ1-1, with unresolved D. Trimming cost V 6 bases and J 3 bases, with 14 bases left between them. Looked up from germline, CDR1 is DFQATT and CDR2 is SNEGSKA (reference sequence). There are 13 residues in the CDR3. CDR3 amino acids: CSAPRQPDTEAFF. CDR3 nucleotide sequence: TGCAGTGCCCCAAGGCAACCCGACACTGAAGCTTTCTTT.

This clonotype was counted many times. The chain carries TRBV12-3 or TRBV12-4 and TRBJ2-1; TRBD2 agrees at 9 bases. J was trimmed by 7 bases and V by 5 bases; bases with no gene match: 12. This CDR3 contains 16 residues. The CDR3 DNA sequence: TGTGCCAGCAGTCCAGCCGCGGGGGGGCGGGGGAATGAGCAGTTCTTC. As protein: CASSPAAGGRGNEQFF.

The chain uses TRBV12-3 or TRBV12-4 and TRBJ2-1, with 7 bases fitting TRBD1. The V gene end was trimmed by 5 bases and the J gene end by 8 bases; junction bases not matched to a gene: 6. The CDR3 extends over 13 amino acids. For the CDR3, the DNA is TGTGCCAGCAGTGTCCCGGGACAGCATGAGCAGTTCTTC. Translation gives CASSVPGQHEQFF.

This clonotype was seen only a few times. J is TRBJ2-3 and V is TRBV20-1; possible D gene TRBD2, 6 bases. This CDR3 is built from 15 residues. Looked up from germline, CDR1 is DFQATT and CDR2 is SNEGSKA (reference sequence). V was clipped by 4 bases and J by 2 bases, with 16 bases between them. The chain's CDR3 is CSAKWPGEITDTQYF. CDR3 bases: TGCAGTGCTAAATGGCCGGGAGAAATCACAGATACGCAGTATTTT.

The chain uses TRBV20-1 and TRBJ2-1, with a possible D match to TRBD2 (6 bases). This CDR3 region has 13 residues. Trimming removed 7 bases at V and 2 bases at J, with 12 bases between. From germline, CDR1 is DFQATT and CDR2 SNEGSKA (reference sequence). CDR3 in amino acids: CSVAASTYNEQFF. In DNA, the CDR3 is TGCAGTGTAGCGGCCTCCACCTACAATGAGCAGTTCTTC.

This clonotype has just a few counts. The chain recombines TRBV6-1 with TRBJ1-1; TRBD1 matches 7 bases. From germline, CDR1 is MNHNS and CDR2 SASEGT. V was clipped by 6 bases and J by 1 base; unmatched bases: 8. CDR3 length: 15 residues. The CDR3 protein is CASRVRDSTNTEAFF. The CDR3 nucleotides read TGTGCCAGCAGAGTTCGGGACAGTACGAACACTGAAGCTTTCTTT.